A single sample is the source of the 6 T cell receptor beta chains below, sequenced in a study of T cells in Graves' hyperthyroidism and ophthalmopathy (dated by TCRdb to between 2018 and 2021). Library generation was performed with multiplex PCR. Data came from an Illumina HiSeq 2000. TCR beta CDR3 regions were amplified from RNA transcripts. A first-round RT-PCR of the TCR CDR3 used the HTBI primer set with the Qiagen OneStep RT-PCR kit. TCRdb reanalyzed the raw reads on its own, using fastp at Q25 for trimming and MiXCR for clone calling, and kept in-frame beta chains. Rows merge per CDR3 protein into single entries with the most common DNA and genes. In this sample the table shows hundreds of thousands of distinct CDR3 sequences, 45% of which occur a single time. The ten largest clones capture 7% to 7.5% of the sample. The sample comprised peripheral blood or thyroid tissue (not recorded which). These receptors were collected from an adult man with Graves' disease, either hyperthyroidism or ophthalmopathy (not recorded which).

CDR3 amino acids: CASSPPTGINSPLHF. In nucleotides, the CDR3 is TGTGCCAGCAGTCCGCCGACAGGGATTAATTCACCCCTCCACTTT. The rearrangement uses TRBV7-2 and TRBJ1-6; 7 bases are a match to TRBD1. The V and J ends lost 6 bases and 6 bases, in that order; junction bases with no gene match: 8. Germline values: CDR1 SGHTA, CDR2 FQGNSA. The CDR3 extends over 15 amino acids.

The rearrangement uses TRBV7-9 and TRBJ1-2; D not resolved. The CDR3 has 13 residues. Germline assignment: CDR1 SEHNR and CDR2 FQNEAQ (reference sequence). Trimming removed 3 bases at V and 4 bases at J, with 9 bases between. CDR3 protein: CASSLWIGYGYTF. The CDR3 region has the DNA TGTGCCAGCAGCTTGTGGATCGGCTATGGCTACACCTTC.

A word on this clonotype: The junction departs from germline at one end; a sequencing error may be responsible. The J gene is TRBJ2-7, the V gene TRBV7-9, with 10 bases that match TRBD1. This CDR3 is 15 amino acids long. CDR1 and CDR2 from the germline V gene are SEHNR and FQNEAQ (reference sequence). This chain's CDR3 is CTSSYRDRGISEQYF. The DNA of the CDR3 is TGTACCAGCAGCTACCGGGACAGGGGAATCTCCGAGCAGTACTTC.

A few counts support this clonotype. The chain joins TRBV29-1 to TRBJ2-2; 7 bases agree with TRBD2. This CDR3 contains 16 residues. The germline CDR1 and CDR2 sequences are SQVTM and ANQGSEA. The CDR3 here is CGTRIAGELHTGELFF. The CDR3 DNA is TGCGGGACCCGGATAGCGGGTGAACTTCACACCGGGGAGCTGTTTTTT.

The CDR3 sequence: CSVVQAYGYTF. In DNA form, the CDR3 reads TGCAGCGTTGTACAGGCCTATGGCTACACCTTC. J is TRBJ1-2 and V is TRBV29-1, with D perhaps matching TRBD1 (5 bases). Germline V gene sequence: CDR1 SQVTM, CDR2 ANQGSEA. Trimming removed 4 bases from V and 4 bases from J, with 7 bases in between. This CDR3 is built from 11 residues.

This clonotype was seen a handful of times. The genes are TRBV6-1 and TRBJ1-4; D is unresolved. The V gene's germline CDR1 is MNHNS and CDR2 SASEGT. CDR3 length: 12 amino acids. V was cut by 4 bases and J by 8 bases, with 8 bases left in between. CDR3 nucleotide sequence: TGTGCCAGCAGTGTCCGACAAGAAAAACTGTTTTTT. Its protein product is CASSVRQEKLFF.